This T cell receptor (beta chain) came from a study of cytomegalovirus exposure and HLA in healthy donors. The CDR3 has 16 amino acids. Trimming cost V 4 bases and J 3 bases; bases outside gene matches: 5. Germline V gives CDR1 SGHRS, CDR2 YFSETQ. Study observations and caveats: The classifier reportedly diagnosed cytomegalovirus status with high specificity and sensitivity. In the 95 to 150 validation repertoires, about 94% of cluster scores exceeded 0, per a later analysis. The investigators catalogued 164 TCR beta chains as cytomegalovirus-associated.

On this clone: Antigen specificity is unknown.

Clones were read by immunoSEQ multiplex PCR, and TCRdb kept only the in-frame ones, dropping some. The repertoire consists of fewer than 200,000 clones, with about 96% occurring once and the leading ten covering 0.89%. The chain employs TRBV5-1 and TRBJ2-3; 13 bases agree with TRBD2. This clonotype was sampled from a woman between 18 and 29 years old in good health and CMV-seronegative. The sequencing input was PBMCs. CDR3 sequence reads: CASSTLLAGGTDTQYF. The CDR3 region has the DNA TGCGCCAGCAGCACACTACTAGCGGGGGGGACAGATACGCAGTATTTT.